This T cell receptor beta chain was retrieved from a study of cytomegalovirus exposure and HLA in healthy donors. Use of 60 Vbeta and 13 Jbeta primers characterized the PCR. Repertoires were generated with immunoSEQ multiplex PCR, while TCRdb's copy carries only in-frame clones and drops some. The repertoire has about 40,000 clones, 50% of them found once; the top ten carry about 12%. Sequenced material: PBMCs. The sequence came from a human donor in good health.

The CDR3 DNA reads as TGTGCCAGCAGCCCTCAATACCGTACGGGGGGGCCGGGAAACATTCAGTACTTC. Translating gives CASSPQYRTGGPGNIQYF. The J gene is TRBJ2-4, the V gene TRBV9; 8 bases agree with TRBD2. The V gene's germline CDR1 is SGDLS and CDR2 YYNGEE. Unmatched junction bases numbered 18, after V lost 4 bases and J lost 6 bases. The length of the CDR3 is 18 residues. Full variable domain (remainder filled in from reference TRBV9 and TRBJ2-4): DSGVTQTPKHLITATGQRVTLRCSPRSGDLSVYWYQQSLDQGLQFLIQYYNGEERAKGNILERFSAQQFPDLHSELNLSSLELGDSALYFCASSPQYRTGGPGNIQYFGAGTRLSVL.